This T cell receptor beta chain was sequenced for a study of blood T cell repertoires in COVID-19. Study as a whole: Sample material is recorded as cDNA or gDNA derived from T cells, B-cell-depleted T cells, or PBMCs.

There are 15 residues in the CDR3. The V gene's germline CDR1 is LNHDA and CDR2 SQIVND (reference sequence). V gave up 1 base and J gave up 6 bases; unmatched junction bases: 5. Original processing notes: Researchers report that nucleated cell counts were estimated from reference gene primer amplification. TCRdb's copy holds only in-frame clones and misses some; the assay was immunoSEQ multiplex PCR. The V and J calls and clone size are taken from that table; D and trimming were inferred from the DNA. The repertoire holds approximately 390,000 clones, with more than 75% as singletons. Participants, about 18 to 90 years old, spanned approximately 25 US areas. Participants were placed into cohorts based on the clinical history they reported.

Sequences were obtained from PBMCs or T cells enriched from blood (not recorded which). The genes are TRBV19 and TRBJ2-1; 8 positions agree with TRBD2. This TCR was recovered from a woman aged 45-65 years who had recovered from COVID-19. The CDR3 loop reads CASSIGPGGLNEQFF. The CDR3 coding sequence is TGTGCCAGTAGTATAGGGCCGGGGGGGCTCAATGAGCAGTTCTTC. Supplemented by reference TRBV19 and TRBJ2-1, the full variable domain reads DGGITQSPKYLFRKEGQNVTLSCEQNLNHDAMYWYRQDPGQGLRLIYYSQIVNDFQKGDIAEGYSVSREKKESFPLTVTSAQKNPTAFYLCASSIGPGGLNEQFFGPGTRLTVL.